These 29 T cell receptor beta chains originate from one sample sequenced in a study of T-cell reconstitution after alpha-beta-depleted transplantation in children. Preparation of the TCRbeta library used unique molecular identifiers. TCRdb itself ran the PCR reads through MiXCR, one entry per CDR3 protein. The repertoire includes 70,000 to 95,000 distinct CDR3 sequences, around 15% of them detected once, and around a fifth sits in the top ten. The specimen was PBMCs, mostly from graft donor cells, collected 180 days after TCRalphabeta/CD19-depleted stem cell transplant. These receptors were obtained from a male patient aged 2 to 9 who had a stem cell transplant for acute lymphoblastic leukemia, so the T cells may come from the graft donor.

This clonotype came up many times. The rearrangement uses TRBV25-1 and TRBJ1-5, with D uncertain. The germline V and J ends were trimmed by 6 bases and 5 bases, with 8 bases remaining between them. This CDR3 has 12 residues. Germline loops: CDR1 MGHDK, CDR2 SYGVNS. In nucleotides, the CDR3 is TGTGCCAGCAGCGGATCCGATCAGCCCCAGCATTTT. Amino acids: CASSGSDQPQHF. Full variable domain (rest looked up from reference TRBV25-1 and TRBJ1-5): EADIYQTPRYLVIGTGKKITLECSQTMGHDKMYWYQQDPGMELHLIHYSYGVNSTEKGDLSSESTVSRIRTEHFPLTLESARPSHTSQYLCASSGSDQPQHFGDGTRLSIL.

The rearrangement links TRBV20-1 to TRBJ1-1; D ambiguous. CDR3 size: 13 residues. Trimming cost V 0 bases and J 1 base, with 6 bases left between them. Per germline, CDR1 DFQATT and CDR2 SNEGSKA (reference sequence). Here the CDR3 DNA reads TGCAGTGCTAGAGATGGGTCGAACACTGAAGCTTTCTTT. It encodes CSARDGSNTEAFF.

There are a few counts of this clonotype. V usage is TRBV12-3 or TRBV12-4 and J usage is TRBJ2-3; D possibly matches TRBD1 or TRBD2 (5 bases each). Trimming removed 8 bases at V and 2 bases at J, with 11 bases between. The CDR3 contains 13 residues. The CDR3 nucleotides are TGTGCCAGCGCAGGGACCAACACAGATACGCAGTATTTT. It specifies CASAGTNTDTQYF.

The rearrangement joins TRBV3-1 to TRBJ1-5, with D possibly matching TRBD1 (5 bases). This CDR3 region has 15 residues. Germline V gene sequence: CDR1 LGHDT, CDR2 YNNKEL (reference sequence). The V gene lost 0 bases and the J gene lost 6 bases, with 12 bases spanning the gap. CDR3 DNA: TGTGCCAGCAGCCAAGATCACCAGGGAGTTCAGCCCCAGCATTTT. Amino acids: CASSQDHQGVQPQHF.

This clonotype has a handful of counts. The V and J genes are TRBV27 and TRBJ2-7; no reliable D call. Per germline, CDR1 MNHEY and CDR2 SMNVEV (reference sequence). CDR3 size: 11 residues. Trimming cost V 8 bases and J 6 bases, with 11 bases left between them. The chain's CDR3 is CASPTLCEQYF. The CDR3 bases are TGTGCCAGCCCTACTCTGTGCGAGCAGTACTTC.

The chain employs TRBV7-6 and TRBJ2-7; D is unclear. CDR3 length: 14 amino acids. Germline V lookup: CDR1 SGHVS, CDR2 FNYEAQ. V was pared by 0 bases and J by 2 bases, with 8 bases between. DNA for the CDR3: TGTGCCAGCAGCTTAGCGGACGTTCCCTACGAGCAGTACTTC. As protein: CASSLADVPYEQYF.

The chain has TRBV20-1 and TRBJ2-1; TRBD2 matches 8 bases. The length of the CDR3 is 14 residues. CDR1 and CDR2 (germline): DFQATT, SNEGSKA (reference sequence). Trimming at V came to 5 bases and at J to 4 bases, leaving 7 bases not matched to a gene. CDR3 residues: CSARRGAGYNEQFF. CDR3 DNA sequence: TGCAGTGCTCGGCGGGGGGCCGGGTACAATGAGCAGTTCTTC.

In this sample, this clonotype turned up once. The genes are TRBV4-3 and TRBJ2-5; D not resolved. The V and J ends lost 3 bases and 3 bases respectively, with 26 bases between them. In germline, CDR1 is LGHNA, CDR2 YSLEER. The CDR3 has 19 residues. CDR3 DNA: TGCGCCAGCAGCCAGCACCTGGCTACGTGGGAAAAGGAAAAAGAGACCCAGTACTTC. Translated, it gives CASSQHLATWEKEKETQYF.

The chain carries TRBV5-1 and TRBJ2-3; 7 bases are a match to TRBD2. CDR3 size: 18 residues. Germline CDR1 is SGHRS and CDR2 is YFSETQ. V shed 4 bases and J 2 bases; nucleotides not matched to a gene: 16. DNA for the CDR3: TGCGCCAGCAGCCCGACTAGCCCTGGAGGGGTGAACACAGATACGCAGTATTTT. Translating gives CASSPTSPGGVNTDTQYF.

V is TRBV5-1 and J is TRBJ2-1, with 7 bases that match TRBD2. V dropped 0 bases and J dropped 10; count of bases not matched to a gene: 7. The CDR3 covers 14 residues. Germline V gene data show CDR1 as SGHRS and CDR2 as YFSETQ. The chain's CDR3 is CASSLERGQGEQFF. The CDR3 DNA follows: TGCGCCAGCAGCTTGGAGCGGGGTCAAGGGGAGCAGTTCTTC. The full variable domain, rest sourced from reference TRBV5-1 and TRBJ2-1, is KAGVTQTPRYLIKTRGQQVTLSCSPISGHRSVSWYQQTPGQGLQFLFEYFSETQRNKGNFPGRFSGRQFSNSRSEMNVSTLELGDSALYLCASSLERGQGEQFFGPGTRLTVL.

This clonotype was recorded a few times. The chain couples TRBV6-6 to TRBJ1-1, with no clear D. Per germline, CDR1 MNHNY and CDR2 SVGAGI (reference sequence). Trimming stripped 6 bases from V and 2 bases from J, with 10 bases between. The CDR3 is 13 amino acids. CDR3 sequence: CASRHSDNTEAFF. The CDR3 DNA reads as TGTGCCAGCAGACACAGTGATAACACTGAAGCTTTCTTT.

Many counts were recorded for this clonotype. The genes are TRBV20-1 and TRBJ1-1, with D possibly TRBD1 on 6 matching bases. The V gene lost 2 bases and the J gene lost 2 bases, with 9 bases spanning the gap. The CDR3 length is 13 residues. Per the germline V gene, CDR1 is DFQATT and CDR2 is SNEGSKA (reference sequence). For the CDR3, the DNA is TGCAGTGCTAGATGGACAGTTAACACTGAAGCTTTCTTT. Translated, it gives CSARWTVNTEAFF.

This clonotype was detected once. The chain combines TRBV2 with TRBJ2-5; 9 bases are shared with TRBD1. The CDR3 length is 14 residues. CDR1 SNHLY and CDR2 FYNNEI come from the germline V gene. After removal of 6 bases from V and 5 bases from J, the junction contained 7 bases not matched to a gene. CDR3 sequence: CASSGQGFGETQYF. The DNA of the CDR3 is TGTGCCAGCAGCGGACAGGGGTTCGGGGAGACCCAGTACTTC.

The genes are TRBV6-5 and TRBJ1-3, with D possibly being TRBD1 (5 bases). The CDR3 totals 15 residues. The germline CDR1 and CDR2 sequences are MNHEY and SVGAGI. V dropped 4 bases and J dropped 2 bases, with 12 bases sitting between them. Written as DNA, the CDR3 is TGTGCCAGCAGTTCCAGGGTGGTCGCTGGAAACACCATATATTTT. Amino acid sequence: CASSSRVVAGNTIYF.

The chain links TRBV12-3 or TRBV12-4 to TRBJ2-7; a weak D match, TRBD1 (6 bases). Trimming shortened V by 1 base and J by 3 bases, and 19 bases separated the two germline ends. The CDR3 spans 17 residues. The CDR3: CASSLGPIIGDNYEQYF. As DNA, the CDR3 is TGTGCCAGCAGTTTAGGGCCCATAATCGGGGACAACTACGAGCAGTACTTC.

This clonotype was seen a handful of times. The V gene is TRBV10-3, the J gene TRBJ2-5; D is tentatively TRBD1 or TRBD2 (5 bases each). This CDR3 has 14 amino acids. Trimming pared 7 bases from V and 2 bases from J, leaving 14 bases between. In germline, CDR1 is ENHRY, CDR2 SYGVKD. The CDR3 loop is CAIMGDLGQETQYF. The CDR3 coding sequence is TGTGCCATCATGGGGGACCTGGGGCAAGAGACCCAGTACTTC.

The genes are TRBV25-1 and TRBJ2-6; D gene ambiguous. The CDR3 has 14 amino acids. V lost 7 bases and J 4 bases, leaving 11 bases between the germline ends. Germline CDR1 is MGHDK and CDR2 is SYGVNS. CDR3 protein: CASMDTSGANVLTF. The CDR3 nucleotides read TGTGCCAGCATGGATACATCCGGGGCCAACGTCCTGACTTTC.

The rearrangement joins TRBV20-1 to TRBJ2-5; TRBD2 matches at 11 bases. V was clipped by 6 bases and J by 3 bases; unmatched bases: 3. Germline V lookup: CDR1 DFQATT, CDR2 SNEGSKA (reference sequence). The CDR3 sequence is 13 residues long. CDR3 amino acids: CSATSGGEETQYF. The CDR3 region has the DNA TGCAGTGCCACTAGCGGGGGTGAAGAGACCCAGTACTTC.

This clonotype was detected many times. The chain carries TRBV10-3 and TRBJ2-3; D perhaps matches TRBD1 (6 bases). Germline V gives CDR1 ENHRY, CDR2 SYGVKD. This CDR3 is built from 18 residues. With 2 bases removed from V and 1 base from J, the gap between germline ends came to 19 bases. In DNA, the CDR3 is TGTGCCATCAGTGAGGCATACTTTCAGGGGTCTGGCACAGATACGCAGTATTTT. Translation gives CAISEAYFQGSGTDTQYF.

This clonotype was picked up many times. The V gene is TRBV7-2, the J gene TRBJ2-3, with 10 bases that match TRBD2. The length of the CDR3 is 16 residues. Looked up from germline, CDR1 is SGHTA and CDR2 is FQGNSA. V gave up 3 bases and J gave up 1 base; unmatched junction bases: 4. The CDR3 DNA follows: TGTGCCAGCAGCTTTCAGCGGGGGGGCGGCACAGATACGCAGTATTTT. As protein: CASSFQRGGGTDTQYF.

This clonotype was picked up a small number of times. V gene TRBV5-1 combines with J gene TRBJ2-3, with unresolved D. The CDR3 has 17 amino acids. V lost 1 base and J lost 0, with 15 bases in between. From germline, CDR1 is SGHRS and CDR2 YFSETQ. In nucleotides, the CDR3 is TGCGCCAGCAGCTTGAGAGACACCAGACTTAGCACAGATACGCAGTATTTT. It yields the protein CASSLRDTRLSTDTQYF.

A few counts support this clonotype. The chain employs TRBV20-1 and TRBJ2-5; 10 bases align to TRBD2. CDR1 and CDR2 from the germline V gene are DFQATT and SNEGSKA (reference sequence). The V gene end was trimmed by 2 bases and the J gene end by 2 bases; junction bases not matched to a gene: 8. The CDR3 is made up of 16 amino acids. Here the CDR3 reads CSARKASGGQQETQYF. The CDR3 DNA is TGCAGTGCTAGAAAAGCTAGCGGGGGCCAACAAGAGACCCAGTACTTC.

The genes are TRBV7-2 and TRBJ2-3; D not certain. In germline, CDR1 is SGHTA, CDR2 FQGNSA. This CDR3 contains 12 residues. The V gene lost 5 bases and the J gene lost 6 bases, with 9 bases spanning the gap. The CDR3 nucleotides are TGTGCCAGCAGCCCCTACGTCGATACGCAGTATTTT. Translated, it gives CASSPYVDTQYF.

The chain couples TRBV6-5 to TRBJ1-5, with unresolved D. The CDR3 is made up of 19 amino acids. Germline assignment: CDR1 MNHEY and CDR2 SVGAGI. V gave up 2 bases and J gave up 2 bases, with 22 bases separating them. The CDR3 coding sequence is TGTGCCAGCAGTTACCCCGTTCGACAAGGGTCGCAGGGCAATCAGCCCCAGCATTTT. Translating it yields CASSYPVRQGSQGNQPQHF.

This clonotype was detected many times. CDR3 sequence: CASSLGDRGYGYTF. The CDR3 DNA reads as TGCGCCAGCAGCTTGGGCGATAGGGGCTATGGCTACACCTTC. The chain is built from TRBV5-1 and TRBJ1-2; D is possibly TRBD1 (5 bases). The CDR3 covers 14 residues. Germline CDR1 reads SGHRS; CDR2 reads YFSETQ. The V and J ends lost 0 bases and 4 bases respectively, with 10 bases between them.

The chain carries TRBV5-1 and TRBJ2-7, with unresolved D. Germline V gene sequence: CDR1 SGHRS, CDR2 YFSETQ. The CDR3 spans 14 residues. V was pared by 3 bases and J by 2 bases, with 12 bases between. The CDR3 region has the DNA TGCGCCAGCAGCTCAGACTCGATTGCCTACGAGCAGTACTTC. Protein product: CASSSDSIAYEQYF. The full variable domain, completed using reference TRBV5-1 and TRBJ2-7, is KAGVTQTPRYLIKTRGQQVTLSCSPISGHRSVSWYQQTPGQGLQFLFEYFSETQRNKGNFPGRFSGRQFSNSRSEMNVSTLELGDSALYLCASSSDSIAYEQYFGPGTRLTVT.

The rearrangement joins TRBV7-9 to TRBJ2-3, with 15 bases aligning to TRBD2. The V segment lost 5 bases and the J segment 3 bases; nucleotides outside the gene matches: 3. The CDR3 totals 16 residues. The germline CDR1 and CDR2 sequences are SEHNR and FQNEAQ (reference sequence). The CDR3 reads CASSPGTSGGTDTQYF. In nucleotides, the CDR3 is TGTGCCAGCAGCCCCGGGACTAGCGGGGGGACAGATACGCAGTATTTT.

This chain uses TRBV20-1 with TRBJ1-2, with a weak D call TRBD1 (5 bases). This CDR3 contains 14 residues. The germline V gene has CDR1 DFQATT and CDR2 SNEGSKA (reference sequence). V lost 6 bases and J 8 bases, leaving 22 bases between the germline ends. The CDR3 region has the DNA TGCAGTGCCCCCCCGGCAGGGCCGGGAATAGGCTACACCTTC. It codes for CSAPPAGPGIGYTF.

The V call is TRBV9, the J call TRBJ2-1; D might be TRBD1 (6 bases). The V and J ends lost 0 bases and 6 bases respectively, with 19 bases between them. The CDR3 is 17 residues long. Germline V gene data show CDR1 as SGDLS and CDR2 as YYNGEE. The DNA for the CDR3 is TGTGCCAGCAGCGTAGGCCTGAGTTGGACAGAAGGCAATGAGCAGTTCTTC. Translated: CASSVGLSWTEGNEQFF.